This T cell receptor beta chain derives from a study of T cell repertoires in cytomegalovirus infection. Overall study: Both recently identified HLA-C-restricted and well-studied HLA-B-restricted CMV epitopes were used in the study. Both CMV infection and a matching HLA type were indicated by public TCR beta signatures.

This clonotype was seen more than once but under ten times. Its antigen is not known. TCRdb passed the reads through MiXCR, listing each CDR3 protein once. Of over 95,000 distinct CDR3 sequences listed, around 31% are singletons. Material: CD8+ T cells from cultured PBMCs, obtained from culture after CMV antigen stimulation. The sequence was obtained from a human donor in good health (CMV status not recorded). Some clones in this sample may be carry-over from other donors' samples.

The chain's CDR3 is CASSYSNREQYF. CDR3 DNA sequence: TGTGCCAGCAGTTACTCTAATCGAGAGCAGTACTTC. The chain carries TRBV6-2 or TRBV6-3 and TRBJ2-7; no reliable D call. Trimming left V 0 bases short and J 7 bases short, with 7 bases between. The CDR3 runs to 12 residues. Germline V CDR1 and CDR2: MNHEY, SVGEGT.